Listed here are 29 T cell receptor beta chains from one sample, sequenced in a study of shared clonotypes between healthy human individuals. Measured with immunoSEQ multiplex PCR; TCRdb has only the in-frame clones, and not every one. The sample lists 530,000 or so clones; nearly 80% were seen once. Sample: PBMCs. All receptors derive from a woman in her forties in good health. Some clones in this sample may be carry-over from other donors' samples.

V gene TRBV18 combines with J gene TRBJ1-1; D not certain. V was clipped by 5 bases and J by 1 base, with 5 bases between them. The CDR3 is 12 residues long. Germline V gene sequence: CDR1 KGHSH, CDR2 LQKENI. The CDR3 nucleotides read TGTGCCAGCTCAACACAGAACACTGAAGCTTTCTTT. This translates into CASSTQNTEAFF.

V is TRBV7-8 and J is TRBJ1-3; tentatively, D is TRBD1 (5 bases). The CDR3 extends over 14 amino acids. CDR1 and CDR2 (germline): SGHVS, FQNEAQ. The V gene lost 5 bases and the J gene lost 3 bases, with 11 bases spanning the gap. In DNA form, the CDR3 reads TGTGCCAGCAGCCGCGGGGGGGGTGGAAACACCATATATTTT. Amino acid sequence: CASSRGGGGNTIYF. Full variable domain (missing parts from reference TRBV7-8 and TRBJ1-3): GAGVSQSPRYKVAKRGQDVALRCDPISGHVSLFWYQQALGQGPEFLTYFQNEAQLDKSGLPSDRFFAERPEGSVSTLKIQRTQQEDSAVYLCASSRGGGGNTIYFGEGSWLTVV.

The gene calls are TRBV2 and TRBJ2-5; TRBD2 agrees at 13 bases. V was pared by 6 bases and J by 5 bases, with 9 bases of the junction left unmatched. The CDR3 consists of 16 residues. From germline, CDR1 is SNHLY and CDR2 FYNNEI. CDR3 bases: TGTGCCAGCAGCCCCGGACTAGCGGGAGTTGGGGAGACCCAGTACTTC. Translation gives CASSPGLAGVGETQYF.

The V and J genes are TRBV7-2 and TRBJ1-4, with TRBD1 matching 7 bases. Germline CDR1 reads SGHTA; CDR2 reads FQGNSA. The CDR3 totals 15 residues. The V and J ends lost 6 bases and 4 bases, in that order; junction bases with no gene match: 8. The CDR3, as DNA: TGTGCCAGCAGTCGTACCGGGACAGTTAATGAAAAACTGTTTTTT. Its protein is CASSRTGTVNEKLFF.

The CDR3 here is CASSLARNPYEQYF. In DNA, the CDR3 is TGTGCCAGCAGCTTAGCTAGAAACCCCTACGAGCAGTACTTC. The chain combines TRBV11-2 with TRBJ2-7; D gene uncertain. This CDR3 is 14 amino acids long. V lost 1 base and J lost 2, with 9 bases in between. Germline V CDR1 and CDR2: SGHAT, FQNNGV.

J is TRBJ1-1 and V is TRBV6-1; D call uncertain. Germline CDR1 MNHNS, CDR2 SASEGT. The V and J ends lost 6 bases and 0 bases respectively, with 8 bases between them. CDR3 length: 13 residues. CDR3 protein: CASSPSLNTEAFF. As DNA, the CDR3 is TGTGCCAGCAGCCCTAGTCTGAACACTGAAGCTTTCTTT.

The gene calls are TRBV7-6 and TRBJ2-7; 8 positions match TRBD1. This CDR3 has 15 residues. V shed 5 bases and J 3 bases; nucleotides not matched to a gene: 9. CDR1 SGHVS and CDR2 FNYEAQ come from the germline V gene. For the CDR3, the DNA is TGTGCCAGCAGCAGGACAGGGCAATTCGACTACGAGCAGTACTTC. Translation gives CASSRTGQFDYEQYF.

V gene TRBV7-2 combines with J gene TRBJ2-5, with 11 bases identical to TRBD2. There are 16 residues in the CDR3. CDR1 is SGHTA and CDR2 is FQGNSA in the germline V gene. Trimming cost V 1 base and J 2 bases; bases outside gene matches: 3. CDR3: CASSLEGTSGQETQYF. DNA of the CDR3: TGTGCCAGCAGCTTAGAAGGGACTAGCGGTCAAGAGACCCAGTACTTC.

V and J are TRBV5-1 and TRBJ2-7, with no clear D. The CDR3 loop spans 13 amino acids. Between the trimmed V and J ends, which lost 1 base and 3 bases, there was a span of 8 bases. Germline CDR1 SGHRS, CDR2 YFSETQ. The CDR3 is CASSLTEYYEQYF. The CDR3 nucleotides read TGCGCCAGCAGCTTGACAGAATACTACGAGCAGTACTTC.

The chain combines TRBV28 with TRBJ2-7; 7 bases fit TRBD2. The junction had 13 bases not matched to a gene; V was cut back by 7 bases and J by 4 bases. Germline values: CDR1 MDHEN, CDR2 SYDVKM. This CDR3 has 15 residues. CDR3 sequence (DNA): TGTGCCAGCAAGTTTGAGGGCGGGGGAGAATACGAGCAGTACTTC. Protein product: CASKFEGGGEYEQYF.

This chain links TRBV2 with TRBJ2-2, with 10 positions matching TRBD2. The CDR3 extends over 15 amino acids. V was pared by 4 bases and J by 4 bases, with 3 bases of the junction left unmatched. From germline, CDR1 is SNHLY and CDR2 FYNNEI. In nucleotides, the CDR3 is TGTGCCAGCAGTGGGACTAGCGGAACCACCGGGGAGCTGTTTTTT. Translation: CASSGTSGTTGELFF.

This sequence joins TRBV5-6 and TRBJ2-1; 7 nucleotides agree with TRBD2. The V gene end was trimmed by 0 bases and the J gene end by 7 bases; junction bases not matched to a gene: 1. Germline values: CDR1 SGHDT, CDR2 YYEEEE. The CDR3 sequence is 13 residues long. CDR3 nucleotides: TGTGCCAGCAGCTTGGTCGGGAGGAATGAGCAGTTCTTC. It specifies CASSLVGRNEQFF.

V usage is TRBV2 and J usage is TRBJ2-2; D gene unclear. V dropped 6 bases and J dropped 4 bases, with 15 bases sitting between them. The CDR3 loop spans 15 amino acids. Germline V gene data show CDR1 as SNHLY and CDR2 as FYNNEI. DNA for the CDR3: TGTGCCAGCAGCGCTGGTTGGCAGCTCACCGGGGAGCTGTTTTTT. Translating gives CASSAGWQLTGELFF.

The genes are TRBV6-6 and TRBJ2-7; D ambiguous. This CDR3 is built from 12 residues. Between the trimmed V and J ends, which lost 5 bases and 3 bases, there was a span of 8 bases. CDR1 is MNHNY and CDR2 is SVGAGI in the germline V gene (reference sequence). The CDR3 sequence: CASSPRGYEQYF. In DNA, the CDR3 is TGTGCCAGCAGTCCACGAGGCTACGAGCAGTACTTC.

In this sample, this clone turned up once. The chain uses TRBV30 and TRBJ1-6; no definite D call. V was shortened by 0 bases and J by 0 bases, with 6 bases between the two germline ends. Looked up from germline, CDR1 is GTSNPN and CDR2 is SVGIG (reference sequence). The CDR3 is 15 residues long. CDR3 nucleotides: TGTGCCTGGAGTGTACGAAGCTCCTATAATTCACCCCTCCACTTT. The encoded protein is CAWSVRSSYNSPLHF.

The chain combines TRBV18 with TRBJ2-3; 7 bases are a match to TRBD2. The V segment lost 2 bases and the J segment 5 bases; nucleotides outside the gene matches: 10. This CDR3 contains 16 residues. Germline CDR1 KGHSH, CDR2 LQKENI. The CDR3 loop is CASSPGAGRLRDTQYF. The DNA for the CDR3 is TGTGCCAGCTCACCAGGAGCGGGGAGATTGAGAGATACGCAGTATTTT. The full variable domain, in which reference TRBV18 and TRBJ2-3 provide the parts outside the CDR3, is NAGVMQNPRHLVRRRGQEARLRCSPMKGHSHVYWYRQLPEEGLKFMVYLQKENIIDESGMPKERFSAEFPKEGPSILRIQQVVRGDSAAYFCASSPGAGRLRDTQYFGPGTRLTVL.

This rearrangement joins TRBV29-1 to TRBJ1-1; TRBD1 might be the D (5 bases). This CDR3 contains 13 residues. Germline CDR1 and CDR2: SQVTM and ANQGSEA. The V and J ends lost 2 bases and 5 bases respectively, with 12 bases between them. CDR3 sequence reads: CSVERGGGTEAFF. The CDR3 DNA reads as TGCAGCGTTGAACGGGGCGGAGGGACTGAAGCTTTCTTT.

This chain connects TRBV4-2 to TRBJ2-1; D unresolved. Trimming removed 5 bases from V and 4 bases from J, with 15 bases in between. The germline V gene has CDR1 LGHNA and CDR2 YNFKEQ. The CDR3 runs to 15 residues. CDR3: CASSLESAGYNEQFF. The CDR3 region has the DNA TGTGCCAGCAGCTTGGAATCGGCCGGATACAATGAGCAGTTCTTC.

V gene TRBV28 combines with J gene TRBJ2-7; D remains unclear. Germline CDR1 reads MDHEN; CDR2 reads SYDVKM. CDR3 length: 12 residues. V gave up 3 bases and J gave up 3 bases, with 6 bases separating them. Written as DNA, the CDR3 is TGTGCCAGCAGTTTCCAACACTACGAGCAGTACTTC. The encoded protein is CASSFQHYEQYF.

The rearrangement links TRBV6-5 to TRBJ1-6, with TRBD1 matching over 7 bases. The CDR3 runs 13 residues. Germline V gene data show CDR1 as MNHEY and CDR2 as SVGAGI. With V trimmed by 4 bases and J by 17 bases, 11 bases remained unmatched. The CDR3 region has the DNA TGTGCCAGCAGTTCTTCACGGACAGGACCTTTCCACTTT. This translates into CASSSSRTGPFHF.

This sequence joins TRBV4-2 and TRBJ2-3; 9 positions match TRBD2. With 0 bases clipped from V and 0 bases from J, the junction kept 4 bases outside the gene matches. The germline V gene encodes CDR1 LGHNA and CDR2 YNFKEQ. This CDR3 region has 17 residues. This chain's CDR3 is CASSQELAGISTDTQYF. CDR3 DNA: TGTGCCAGCAGCCAAGAGCTAGCGGGGATTAGCACAGATACGCAGTATTTT.

This clone was observed many times. The sample holds other DNA sequences that translate to the same CDR3. This chain connects TRBV4-2 to TRBJ2-1; perhaps TRBD1 as D (7 bases). CDR3 length: 15 residues. Germline V gene data show CDR1 as LGHNA and CDR2 as YNFKEQ. V was shortened by 0 bases and J by 5 bases, with 11 bases between the two germline ends. The CDR3 region has the DNA TGTGCCAGCAGCCAAGACCAGGGGGGACACAATGAGCAGTTCTTC. It translates to CASSQDQGGHNEQFF.

This clone is labeled as medium-sized. The same CDR3 arises from other DNA sequences in this sample as well. The chain joins TRBV6-1 to TRBJ1-1; D perhaps matches TRBD1 (5 bases). In germline, CDR1 is MNHNS, CDR2 SASEGT. V lost 1 base to trimming and J lost 8 bases, with 14 bases between them. There are 14 residues in the CDR3. The CDR3 DNA follows: TGTGCCAGCAGTGAAGGGGAGGAGACAGCGGAAGCTTTCTTT. This sequence encodes CASSEGEETAEAFF.

The chain recombines TRBV29-1 with TRBJ2-3, with 8 bases identical to TRBD1. Germline V gene data show CDR1 as SQVTM and CDR2 as ANQGSEA. V gave up 7 bases and J gave up 4 bases; unmatched junction bases: 7. There are 13 residues in the CDR3. DNA of the CDR3: TGCAGCGCAGGACAGGGAAGTGCAGATACGCAGTATTTT. It encodes CSAGQGSADTQYF.

This clone has just one count. This is likely an artifact of a read error, given a far larger clone one base away. This rearrangement joins TRBV30 to TRBJ1-2, with D uncertain. The V gene's germline CDR1 is GTSNPN and CDR2 SVGIG (reference sequence). There are 11 residues in the CDR3. The CDR3 loop is CAWSSPADYIF. The CDR3 DNA reads TGTGCCTGGAGTTCTCCCGCGGACTACATCTTC.

The rearrangement uses TRBV7-3 and TRBJ2-2; tentative D call: TRBD2 (6 bases). Between the trimmed V and J ends, which lost 5 bases and 7 bases, there was a span of 20 bases. Per germline, CDR1 SGHTA and CDR2 FQGTGA. The CDR3 length is 16 residues. For the CDR3, the DNA is TGTGCCAGCAGCACCACGCTTGGGGGAGGTGTCGGGGAGCTGTTTTTT. Protein product: CASSTTLGGGVGELFF. Full variable domain (missing parts from reference TRBV7-3 and TRBJ2-2): GAGVSQTPSNKVTEKGKYVELRCDPISGHTALYWYRQSLGQGPEFLIYFQGTGAADDSGLPNDRFFAVRPEGSVSTLKIQRTERGDSAVYLCASSTTLGGGVGELFFGEGSRLTVL.

The V call is TRBV27, the J call TRBJ1-2; 10 positions match TRBD1. V lost 3 bases, J lost 5 bases, and 12 bases stayed unmatched. Germline values: CDR1 MNHEY, CDR2 SMNVEV (reference sequence). There are 17 residues in the CDR3. This CDR3 is CASSFLIKDRGWYGYTF. CDR3 sequence (DNA): TGTGCCAGCAGTTTCCTAATAAAGGACAGGGGGTGGTATGGCTACACCTTC.

This clone was picked up a small number of times. The CDR3 nucleotides are TGTGCCAGCAGCTTAGTAGCAGGGTCCACTGAAGCTTTCTTT. Translated: CASSLVAGSTEAFF. The chain couples TRBV11-2 to TRBJ1-1; perhaps TRBD1 as D (5 bases). CDR3 size: 14 residues. The V end lost 1 base, the J end lost 4 bases, and 10 bases lay between the germline ends. The germline gives CDR1 SGHAT, CDR2 FQNNGV.

CDR3 coding DNA: TGTGCCAGCAGTTACCACAGTGGTCCTGAAGCTTTCTTT. Translating it yields CASSYHSGPEAFF. V is TRBV6-6 and J is TRBJ1-1; D gene uncertain. The CDR3 spans 13 residues. The germline CDR1 and CDR2 sequences are MNHNY and SVGAGI (reference sequence). V lost 2 bases and J 6 bases, leaving 10 bases between the germline ends.